One sample yielded the 4 T cell receptor beta chains listed below, sequenced in a study of T cell changes during pregnancy in multiple sclerosis. The repertoire was sequenced with immunoSEQ multiplex PCR; TCRdb's copy has only in-frame clones and lacks some. Of 20,000 to 25,000 clones listed, more than 75% were seen once; the top ten hold approximately 7.7%. The sample here was CD8+ T cells from peripheral blood mononuclear cells, taken after pregnancy. The receptors were sampled from a female donor with multiple sclerosis, enrolled in a pregnancy study.

This chain joins TRBV4-2 and TRBJ2-3; TRBD2 agrees at 8 bases. The CDR3 contains 15 residues. Trimming at V came to 3 bases and at J to 1 base, leaving 3 bases not matched to a gene. Germline loops: CDR1 LGHNA, CDR2 YNFKEQ. In DNA form, the CDR3 reads TGTGCCAGCAGCCAGACGACTAGCGGCACAGATACGCAGTATTTT. This codes for CASSQTTSGTDTQYF.

The chain combines TRBV10-3 with TRBJ1-2; D possibly corresponds to TRBD1 (5 bases). V lost 6 bases and J lost 6, with 17 bases in between. CDR1 ENHRY and CDR2 SYGVKD come from the germline V gene. The CDR3 totals 14 residues. As DNA, the CDR3 is TGTGCCATCAGCCAAGGACATTATCCGAATGGCTACACCTTC. Translated: CAISQGHYPNGYTF.

The genes are TRBV13 and TRBJ2-1; 10 bases are a match to TRBD2. The V gene's germline CDR1 is PRHDT and CDR2 FYEKMQ (reference sequence). V lost 0 bases and J lost 3; bases outside the gene matches: 20. This CDR3 is 22 amino acids long. The DNA for the CDR3 is TGTGCCAGCAGCTTAGGCCTAACAGTGGCTAGCGGGAGTCGGGTTGGCTACAATGAGCAGTTCTTC. Its translation: CASSLGLTVASGSRVGYNEQFF.

The genes are TRBV27 and TRBJ1-2; 8 nucleotides line up with TRBD1. The V and J ends lost 3 bases and 5 bases, in that order; junction bases with no gene match: 2. Looked up from germline, CDR1 is MNHEY and CDR2 is SMNVEV (reference sequence). The CDR3 loop spans 13 amino acids. The CDR3 here is CASSFGTGYGYTF. CDR3 bases: TGTGCCAGCAGTTTCGGGACAGGATATGGCTACACCTTC.